These 17 T cell receptor beta chains were sequenced from one sample in a study of T cell responses to AZD1222 COVID-19 vaccine. Produced via immunoSEQ multiplex PCR; TCRdb's table is partial and in-frame only. The sample records over 110,000 clones, 80% to 90% being singletons. The material was peripheral blood, obtained on day 0 of AZD1222 vaccination. The source of these receptors is an adult in good health.

V gene TRBV5-1 combines with J gene TRBJ1-6, with D perhaps TRBD1 (6 bases). CDR3 length: 13 amino acids. Trimming took off 4 bases at V and 14 bases at J, with 16 bases between the two ends. Germline loops: CDR1 SGHRS, CDR2 YFSETQ. CDR3 region: CASSVQQGSALHF. Written as DNA, the CDR3 is TGCGCCAGCAGCGTACAACAGGGTTCGGCCCTCCACTTT.

This chain connects TRBV18 to TRBJ1-4; D is unclear. Trimming left V 1 base short and J 4 bases short, with 10 bases between. CDR1 KGHSH and CDR2 LQKENI come from the germline V gene. The CDR3 length is 15 residues. The DNA for the CDR3 is TGTGCCAGCTCACCACTCGGGCCCGATAATGAAAAACTGTTTTTT. Its translation is CASSPLGPDNEKLFF.

This clone has just a few counts. The junction and the germline gene differ at one end; a read error may be behind it. The chain couples TRBV4-1 to TRBJ2-7, with 8 bases identical to TRBD1. CDR3 length: 17 amino acids. Germline V gene sequence: CDR1 MGHRA, CDR2 YSYEKL. The CDR3, as DNA: TGCGCCAGCAGTCAAGCACTCAGGGGGCGGGCACCCTACGAGCAGTACTTC. This gives the protein CASSQALRGRAPYEQYF.

The chain links TRBV3-1 (or the pseudogene TRBV3-2) to TRBJ2-3; TRBD1 agrees at 8 bases. Trimming cost V 0 bases and J 4 bases; bases outside gene matches: 9. Germline V CDR1 and CDR2: LGHDT, YNNKEL (reference sequence). There are 17 residues in the CDR3. In DNA form, the CDR3 reads TGTGCCAGCAGCCAAGATCGGAAGGACAGGGAGGCAGATACGCAGTATTTT. This sequence encodes CASSQDRKDREADTQYF.

V usage is TRBV7-6 and J usage is TRBJ1-2, with 9 positions matching TRBD1. V lost 5 bases and J lost 0; bases outside the gene matches: 10. CDR3 size: 17 residues. Germline V gene sequence: CDR1 SGHVS, CDR2 FNYEAQ. The CDR3 sequence is CASSPSGQGTANYGYTF. CDR3 bases: TGTGCCAGCAGCCCATCGGGACAGGGTACCGCTAACTATGGCTACACCTTC.

The rearrangement uses TRBV7-9 and TRBJ1-4; TRBD1 matches at 9 bases. The CDR3 contains 14 residues. V gave up 7 bases and J gave up 10 bases; unmatched junction bases: 10. Germline V gene sequence: CDR1 SEHNR, CDR2 FQNEAQ (reference sequence). The CDR3 sequence is CASIAPGQGRKLFF. CDR3 coding DNA: TGTGCCAGCATCGCCCCGGGACAGGGCCGAAAACTGTTTTTT. Using reference TRBV7-9 and TRBJ1-4 for the parts outside the CDR3, the full variable domain is DTGVSQNPRHKITKRGQNVTFRCDPISEHNRLYWYRQTLGQGPEFLTYFQNEAQLEKSRLLSDRFSAERPKGSFSTLEIQRTEQGDSAMYLCASIAPGQGRKLFFGSGTQLSVL.

This chain joins TRBV20-1 and TRBJ1-2; D gene uncertain. This CDR3 has 12 amino acids. Trimming shortened V by 3 bases and J by 2 bases, and 7 bases separated the two germline ends. Looked up from germline, CDR1 is DFQATT and CDR2 is SNEGSKA (reference sequence). The CDR3 DNA follows: TGCAGTGCTAGTGAGACCAACTATGGCTACACCTTC. Protein: CSASETNYGYTF.

This clone was detected only once. The CDR3 loop reads CASSLMMGAQGSTDTQYF. The CDR3, as DNA: TGTGCCAGCTCACTCATGATGGGGGCGCAGGGTAGCACAGATACGCAGTATTTT. The gene calls are TRBV18 and TRBJ2-3; tentatively, D is TRBD1 (6 bases). CDR3 length equals 18 residues. Trimming removed 4 bases from V and 0 bases from J, with 20 bases in between. Germline CDR1 KGHSH, CDR2 LQKENI.

The chain combines TRBV19 with TRBJ2-7, with D perhaps given as TRBD1 or TRBD2 (7 bases each). This CDR3 comprises 14 residues. V was clipped by 7 bases and J by 2 bases, with 15 bases between them. CDR1 and CDR2 from the germline V gene are LNHDA and SQIVND (reference sequence). This CDR3 reads CASNQGGGTYEQYF. The DNA for the CDR3 is TGTGCCAGTAACCAGGGGGGGGGAACCTACGAGCAGTACTTC.

The J gene is TRBJ1-1, the V gene TRBV7-9; the match to TRBD1 covers 7 bases. The CDR3 has 14 residues. Looked up from germline, CDR1 is SEHNR and CDR2 is FQNEAQ (reference sequence). The V segment lost 5 bases and the J segment 6 bases; nucleotides outside the gene matches: 9. The CDR3 DNA follows: TGTGCCAGCAGCCGAACAGGGGCGTCGGCTGAAGCTTTCTTT. It specifies CASSRTGASAEAFF.

V and J are TRBV11-3 and TRBJ2-1, with D perhaps matching TRBD1 or TRBD2 (5 bases each). The length of the CDR3 is 14 residues. V lost 6 bases and J lost 5, with 14 bases in between. Germline V gene lookup returns CDR1 SGHNT and CDR2 YENEEA. The CDR3 coding sequence is TGTGCCAGCAGTTCTCCTTGGGGGAACAATGAGCAGTTCTTC. Its translation is CASSSPWGNNEQFF. The whole variable domain, remainder taken from reference TRBV11-3 and TRBJ2-1, is EAGVVQSPRYKIIEKKQPVAFWCNPISGHNTLYWYLQNLGQGPELLIRYENEEAVDDSQLPKDRFSAERLKGVDSTLKIQPAELGDSAVYLCASSSPWGNNEQFFGPGTRLTVL.

This sequence joins TRBV7-6 and TRBJ2-2, with D possibly called TRBD1 or TRBD2 (5 bases each). The CDR3 contains 16 residues. Trimming took off 7 bases at V and 4 bases at J, with 19 bases between the two ends. Per germline, CDR1 SGHVS and CDR2 FNYEAQ. The chain's CDR3 is CASTPRAGGGTGELFF. As DNA, the CDR3 is TGTGCCAGCACCCCTAGGGCTGGGGGTGGCACCGGGGAGCTGTTTTTT. Looking up the rest from reference TRBV7-6 and TRBJ2-2 gives the full variable domain: GAGVSQSPRYKVTKRGQDVALRCDPISGHVSLYWYRQALGQGPEFLTYFNYEAQQDKSGLPNDRFSAERPEGSISTLTIQRTEQRDSAMYRCASTPRAGGGTGELFFGEGSRLTVL.

This chain joins TRBV12-5 and TRBJ2-7; possible D gene TRBD2, 6 bases. V was pared by 6 bases and J by 5 bases, with 17 bases between. Germline values: CDR1 LGHNT, CDR2 FRNRAP. The CDR3 has 14 residues. The CDR3 sequence is CASGYGLLRDEQYF. DNA of the CDR3: TGTGCTAGTGGATACGGACTACTCAGGGACGAGCAGTACTTC.

This clone was observed once. The rearrangement joins TRBV27 to TRBJ2-7; D perhaps matches TRBD1 (6 bases). Per the germline V gene, CDR1 is MNHEY and CDR2 is SMNVEV (reference sequence). This CDR3 comprises 15 residues. Trimming cost V 4 bases and J 0 bases, with 13 bases left between them. The CDR3 DNA reads TGTGCCAGCAGTTCAGGGGACACCAACTCCTACGAGCAGTACTTC. Amino acid sequence: CASSSGDTNSYEQYF.

This clone has just a few counts. The gene calls are TRBV30 and TRBJ1-3; 8 positions match TRBD1. Looked up from germline, CDR1 is GTSNPN and CDR2 is SVGIG (reference sequence). V was pared by 5 bases and J by 4 bases, with 4 bases of the junction left unmatched. The CDR3 covers 13 residues. The CDR3 loop is CAWSGGRGNTIYF. As DNA, the CDR3 is TGTGCCTGGTCAGGGGGCAGGGGAAACACCATATATTTT.

The chain couples TRBV7-8 to TRBJ2-7, with 12 bases fitting TRBD2. The junction had 9 bases not matched to a gene; V was cut back by 0 bases and J by 3 bases. This CDR3 contains 18 residues. Germline CDR1 SGHVS, CDR2 FQNEAQ. CDR3: CASSLATPGLAGNYEQYF. The CDR3 nucleotides read TGTGCCAGCAGCTTAGCGACCCCCGGACTAGCGGGGAACTACGAGCAGTACTTC.

The V and J genes are TRBV19 and TRBJ1-5; no definite D call. The CDR3 consists of 13 residues. Trimming removed 6 bases from V and 7 bases from J, with 13 bases in between. Germline values: CDR1 LNHDA, CDR2 SQIVND (reference sequence). CDR3: CASSTQEGQPQHF. CDR3 nucleotide sequence: TGTGCCAGTAGCACTCAAGAGGGACAGCCCCAGCATTTT.